The text below deals with one T cell receptor beta chain. This sample is drawn from a study of blood T cell repertoires in COVID-19. Looking at the study overall: Nucleic acid was either cDNA or gDNA, and it came from T cells, B-cell-depleted T cells, or PBMCs.

In the study's own analysis: Estimation of nucleated cell counts relied on the amplification of reference gene primers. Sequenced by immunoSEQ multiplex PCR; TCRdb stores in-frame clones only, minus some. That table furnishes V, J and clone size, whereas the DNA furnished D and trimming. The sample yields 55,000 or so clones, 87% seen once. V lost 6 bases, J lost 9 bases, and 18 bases stayed unmatched. Per the germline V gene, CDR1 is SNHLY and CDR2 is FYNNEI. There are 16 residues in the CDR3. Seattle patients were enrolled during active infection and followed longitudinally. The V call is TRBV2, the J call TRBJ2-7; 9 bases align to TRBD2. This sequence was found in an older woman with COVID-19, enrolled during active disease. The sample comprised peripheral blood. CDR3 in amino acids: CASSAIIAGEYVVQYF. CDR3 in DNA: TGTGCCAGCAGCGCCATAATAGCGGGAGAGTACGTAGTGCAGTACTTC.